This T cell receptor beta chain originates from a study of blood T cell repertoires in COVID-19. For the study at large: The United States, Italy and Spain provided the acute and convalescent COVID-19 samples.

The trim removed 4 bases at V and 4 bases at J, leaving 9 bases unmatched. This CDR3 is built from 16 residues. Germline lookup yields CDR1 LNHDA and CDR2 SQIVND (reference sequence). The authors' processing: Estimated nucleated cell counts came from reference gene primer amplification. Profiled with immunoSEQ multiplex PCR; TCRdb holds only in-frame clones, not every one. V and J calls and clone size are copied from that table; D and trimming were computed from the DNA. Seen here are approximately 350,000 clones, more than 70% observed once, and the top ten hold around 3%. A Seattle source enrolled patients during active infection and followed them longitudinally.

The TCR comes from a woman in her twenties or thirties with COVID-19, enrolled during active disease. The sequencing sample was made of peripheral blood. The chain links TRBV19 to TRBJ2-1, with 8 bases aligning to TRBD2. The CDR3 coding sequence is TGTGCCAGTAGTACCAGAGCGGGAGTGGCGTACAATGAGCAGTTCTTC. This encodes CASSTRAGVAYNEQFF.